Listed below are T cell receptor beta chains from one sample, sequenced in a study of cytomegalovirus exposure and HLA in healthy donors. Sequencing used immunoSEQ multiplex PCR; TCRdb keeps in-frame clones, though not all of them. In the table there are about 200,000 clones, around 86% of which are singletons. The sample taken for sequencing was PBMCs. The receptors come from a woman between 35 and 50 years old in good health and CMV-seronegative. Both conserved end residues are part of each CDR3. D genes are given only for firm matches. Clone size appears in some rows only: once, few, many, or a class for an expanded clone.

size	V	J	D	DNA	CDR3
NA	TRBV19	TRBJ1-1	TRBD1	TGTGCCAGTAGTCCAGACAGGGGCCTCATGAACACTGAAGCTTTCTTT	CASSPDRGLMNTEAFF
NA	TRBV5-4	TRBJ1-4	NA	TGTGCCAGCAGCTTGAGGGGCAATGCTAATGAAAAACTGTTTTTT	CASSLRGNANEKLFF
NA	TRBV28	TRBJ2-1	TRBD2	TGTGCCAGCCTATCTTGGACTAGCGGGAGGTTTCATGAGCAGTTCTTC	CASLSWTSGRFHEQFF
NA	TRBV9	TRBJ2-3	NA	TGTGCCAGCAGCGTAGGCCAGCGGCTCACAGATACGCAGTATTTT	CASSVGQRLTDTQYF
NA	TRBV18	TRBJ1-1	TRBD1	TGTGCCAGCTCGCAGGACAGGGCCATGAACACTGAAGCTTTCTTT	CASSQDRAMNTEAFF
NA	TRBV19	TRBJ2-1	TRBD2	TGTGCCAGTAGTCTACCGGGACTAGCGGGAGGGAGCAATGAGCAGTTCTTC	CASSLPGLAGGSNEQFF
NA	TRBV6-1	TRBJ2-7	NA	TGTGCCAGCAGTACCGGCAGGGGTGAATGGGAAGAGCAGTACTTC	CASSTGRGEWEEQYF
once	TRBV19	TRBJ1-1	NA	TGTGCCAGTAGTCTTACAGGGACGAACACTGAAGCTTTCTTT	CASSLTGTNTEAFF
NA	TRBV5-1	TRBJ2-1	NA	TGCGCCAGCAGCTTCCAGGGCTCCTACAATGAGCAGTTCTTC	CASSFQGSYNEQFF
NA	TRBV27	TRBJ1-2	TRBD1	TGTGCCAGCAGTCCCCGGACAGGGGGCTTTTATGGCTACACCTTC	CASSPRTGGFYGYTF
NA	TRBV27	TRBJ2-6	NA	TGTGCCAGCAGTACGCCCTCTCGACTGGCTGGGGCCAACGTCCTGACTTTC	CASSTPSRLAGANVLTF
NA	TRBV6-1	TRBJ1-1	NA	TGTGCCAGCAGAACAGAAATGGCTTTCTTT	CASRTEMAFF
NA	TRBV28	TRBJ2-2	TRBD1	TGTGCCAGCAGTCCGGACAGGGTTACGGGGGAGCTGTTTTTT	CASSPDRVTGELFF
NA	TRBV11-2	TRBJ1-2	NA	TGTGCCAGCAGCCGAGCCGGGGAGACTAACTATGGCTACACCTTC	CASSRAGETNYGYTF
NA	TRBV2	TRBJ2-1	TRBD2	TGTGCCAGCAGGCTGACTAGCGCCAACAATGAGCAGTTCTTC	CASRLTSANNEQFF
once	TRBV19	TRBJ1-1	NA	TGTGCCAGTACCCTCGGGCAGGGGAGAAACACTGAAGCTTTCTTT	CASTLGQGRNTEAFF
NA	TRBV29-1	TRBJ1-2	NA	TGCAGCGTTGGTGAACCCACAGCCAAATTTGGGGGCTACACCTTC	CSVGEPTAKFGGYTF
few	TRBV6-1	TRBJ2-2	TRBD2	TGTGCCAGCAGTGAATTATTGCGGGAGGGGGTCGGGGAGCTGTTTTTT	CASSELLREGVGELFF
NA	TRBV7-9	TRBJ1-1	TRBD1	TGTGCCAGCAGCTTAGGGGACAGATTGAACACTGAAGCTTTCTTT	CASSLGDRLNTEAFF
NA	TRBV6-1	TRBJ1-6	NA	TGTGCCAGCAGTGAAGCGCAAGGGTGGGGGGGACGCTTAAATTCACCCCTCCACTTT	CASSEAQGWGGRLNSPLHF
NA	TRBV6-4	TRBJ2-1	TRBD2	TGTGCCAGCAGTGAGGGTAGCGGGAATTACGAGCAGTTCTTC	CASSEGSGNYEQFF
NA	TRBV29-1	TRBJ2-6	TRBD1	TGCAGTGCTGGACAGGGAGGATGGTCTGGGGCCAACGTCCTGACTTTC	CSAGQGGWSGANVLTF
NA	TRBV7-9	TRBJ2-1	TRBD2	TGTGCCAGCAGCTTGACTAGCGGGACCGGACTCAATGAGCAGTTCTTC	CASSLTSGTGLNEQFF
NA	TRBV30	TRBJ2-3	NA	TGTGCCTGGAGTGCCAATACAGATACGCAGTATTTT	CAWSANTDTQYF
NA	TRBV7-9	TRBJ2-5	NA	TGTGCCAGCAGCTTATCGGGTTCGGGAGAGACCCAGTACTTC	CASSLSGSGETQYF
NA	TRBV5-6	TRBJ1-2	TRBD1	TGTGCCAGCAGCTTGCTGGACAGGGCCGTCTATGGCTACACCTTC	CASSLLDRAVYGYTF
NA	TRBV5-1	TRBJ2-2	NA	TGCGCCAGCAGCTTGGTAGCCGGGCAGGGGAACACCGGGGAGCTGTTTTTT	CASSLVAGQGNTGELFF
NA	TRBV7-6	TRBJ2-1	TRBD2	TGTGCCAGCAGCTTAGGGACTAGCGGGGACAATGAGCAGTTCTTC	CASSLGTSGDNEQFF
NA	TRBV27	TRBJ2-7	TRBD2	TGTGCCAGCAGTTTATTGTGGGGGGGCTACGAGCAGTACTTC	CASSLLWGGYEQYF
once	TRBV7-2	TRBJ1-5	NA	TGTGCCAGCAGCTCTAGGGGGGGTCGCGATCAGCCCCAGCATTTT	CASSSRGGRDQPQHF
NA	TRBV27	TRBJ2-1	NA	TGTGCCAGCAGGAAACCGGGACAAACTTACAATGAGCAGTTCTTC	CASRKPGQTYNEQFF
few	TRBV9	TRBJ1-4	NA	TGTGCCAGCAGCGTAACGGGGGAACGATATGAAAAACTGTTTTTT	CASSVTGERYEKLFF
NA	TRBV28	TRBJ2-5	TRBD2	TGTGCCAGCAGTTTTTCCTCTAGCGGGAGTCAGACCCAGTACTTC	CASSFSSSGSQTQYF
NA	TRBV7-2	TRBJ2-7	NA	TGTGCCAGCAGCTTAGTAGCGAGCTACGAGCAGTACTTC	CASSLVASYEQYF
NA	TRBV30	TRBJ2-2	NA	TGTGCCTGGAGTTTACAATTTACCGGGGAGCTGTTTTTT	CAWSLQFTGELFF
few	TRBV9	TRBJ2-5	NA	TGTGCCAGCAGCCTCAGGGGGGTAGAGACCCAGTACTTC	CASSLRGVETQYF
NA	TRBV29-1	TRBJ2-1	TRBD2	TGCAGCCTGCGGGCTAGCGGGGTTTCCAATGAGCAGTTCTTC	CSLRASGVSNEQFF
NA	TRBV7-8	TRBJ1-4	NA	TGTGCCAGCAGCTTAGCGGGGGGGGAAAAACTGTTTTTT	CASSLAGGEKLFF
NA	TRBV5-1	TRBJ1-1	TRBD1	TGCGCCAGCAGCTTGGAGACAGGGCTACCTGAAGCTTTCTTT	CASSLETGLPEAFF
NA	TRBV27	TRBJ1-1	NA	TGTGCCAGCAGTTTGGGGGGACTATTGGGCACTGAAGCTTTCTTT	CASSLGGLLGTEAFF
once	TRBV27	TRBJ2-7	NA	TGTGCCAGCAGTCCGACTCGATATCCCTACGAGCAGTACTTC	CASSPTRYPYEQYF
NA	TRBV19	TRBJ2-7	TRBD1	TGTGCCAGTAGTATAAGGCTTTTAGGGACAGCCGTCTACGAGCAGTACTTC	CASSIRLLGTAVYEQYF
NA	TRBV28	TRBJ1-5	TRBD1	TGTGCCAGCAGTTCACCGGGACAGATCGGTCACCAGCATTTT	CASSSPGQIGHQHF
once	TRBV7-8	TRBJ2-5	TRBD1	TGTGCCAGCAGCACAAGGACAGGGTCAGAGACCCAGTACTTC	CASSTRTGSETQYF
NA	TRBV27	TRBJ1-1	TRBD1	TGTGCCAGCAGTTTAGGGACAGGGGGACACACTGAAGCTTTCTTT	CASSLGTGGHTEAFF
NA	TRBV6-5	TRBJ2-1	TRBD1	TGTGCCAGCAGTTCCGGACAGGGGCGACGAGAGCAGTTCTTC	CASSSGQGRREQFF
NA	TRBV2	TRBJ1-6	NA	TGTGCCAGCAGGGCCGGGGGGCCAAATTCACCCCTCCACTTT	CASRAGGPNSPLHF
NA	TRBV4-1	TRBJ2-1	TRBD2	TGCGCCAGCAGACGGATCCTTAGCGGGAGATCCTACAATGAGCAGTTCTTC	CASRRILSGRSYNEQFF
NA	TRBV9	TRBJ2-1	TRBD2	TGTGCCAGCAGCGTAGGTACCGGGACTACCTACAATGAGCAGTTCTTC	CASSVGTGTTYNEQFF
NA	TRBV6-5	TRBJ2-7	TRBD1	TGTGCCAGCAGTTACTACCCACAGGGGAGTATCTACGAGCAGTACTTC	CASSYYPQGSIYEQYF
NA	TRBV10-3	TRBJ1-1	NA	TGTGCCATCAGTGGGAGTAGAGGACACGCCATGAACACTGAAGCTTTCTTT	CAISGSRGHAMNTEAFF
few	TRBV5-4	TRBJ2-1	NA	TGTGCCAGCAGCCCGGCGACAGCCATGGGAAATGAGCAGTTCTTC	CASSPATAMGNEQFF
NA	TRBV28	TRBJ1-1	NA	TGTGCCAGCAGCAAGCCGGGGGTCTACACTGAAGCTTTCTTT	CASSKPGVYTEAFF
NA	TRBV29-1	TRBJ2-5	TRBD1	TGCAGCGTTGAATGGGGACAGGGGGACCTGGAGACCCAGTACTTC	CSVEWGQGDLETQYF
once	TRBV10-3	TRBJ2-5	TRBD1	TGTGCCATCAGTGAGACCACGGGACAGCAAGAGACCCAGTACTTC	CAISETTGQQETQYF
NA	TRBV7-9	TRBJ2-3	NA	TGTGCCAGCAGCTTAGGGAGGGGTCCGGCTAGACCAGATACGCAGTATTTT	CASSLGRGPARPDTQYF
NA	TRBV2	TRBJ2-2	TRBD2	TGTGCCAGCAGTGAAGGTTGGCCCGGCAGGGGCAAAGCGGGAGGCACCGGGGAGCTGTTTTTT	CASSEGWPGRGKAGGTGELFF